What follows are 16 T cell receptor beta chains derived from one specimen sequenced in a study of technical replicates of blood from a few donors. Produced via immunoSEQ multiplex PCR; TCRdb's table is partial and in-frame only. The sample consists of about 54,000 clones, about 93% of them appearing once. Sequencing used T cells isolated from PBMCs. The receptor source for this set is a human donor in good health.

The chain joins TRBV28 to TRBJ1-5; no firm D call. Germline V gives CDR1 MDHEN, CDR2 SYDVKM. Trimming removed 2 bases from V and 2 bases from J, with 7 bases in between. This CDR3 has 14 amino acids. CDR3 DNA: TGTGCCAGCAGTTTAACCCAGGGCAATCAGCCCCAGCATTTT. It encodes CASSLTQGNQPQHF.

V gene TRBV9 combines with J gene TRBJ2-7; D gene unclear. From germline, CDR1 is SGDLS and CDR2 YYNGEE. The CDR3 contains 13 residues. Trimming shortened V by 4 bases and J by 6 bases, and 14 bases separated the two germline ends. CDR3 protein: CASSPPRGAEQYF. The DNA for the CDR3 is TGTGCCAGCAGCCCCCCGCGAGGCGCCGAGCAGTACTTC.

This chain connects TRBV6-5 to TRBJ2-5; D call uncertain. V lost 5 bases to trimming and J lost 3 bases, with 16 bases between them. Germline V lookup: CDR1 MNHEY, CDR2 SVGAGI. The CDR3 has 15 residues. CDR3 residues: CASSPQNPTEETQYF. The CDR3 DNA reads TGTGCCAGCAGTCCACAGAATCCGACCGAAGAGACCCAGTACTTC.

This chain joins TRBV10-1 and TRBJ2-2, with 7 bases that match TRBD1. Germline CDR1 and CDR2: WNHNN and SYGVQD (reference sequence). CDR3 length: 16 amino acids. The V and J ends lost 5 bases and 5 bases, in that order; junction bases with no gene match: 11. CDR3 amino acids: CASSKGRGLSTGELFF. CDR3 bases: TGCGCCAGCAGTAAGGGCAGGGGGTTATCAACCGGGGAGCTGTTTTTT.

The chain combines TRBV28 with TRBJ2-1; TRBD1 might be the D (6 bases). The CDR3 runs to 15 residues. Trimming took 3 bases from V and 4 from J, leaving 13 bases between them. CDR1 is MDHEN, CDR2 SYDVKM, per germline. CDR3 amino acids: CASSLGARRYNEQFF. The CDR3 DNA follows: TGTGCCAGCAGTTTGGGGGCGCGAAGGTACAATGAGCAGTTCTTC. Variable domain in full (rest from reference TRBV28 and TRBJ2-1): DVKVTQSSRYLVKRTGEKVFLECVQDMDHENMFWYRQDPGLGLRLIYFSYDVKMKEKGDIPEGYSVSREKKERFSLILESASTNQTSMYLCASSLGARRYNEQFFGPGTRLTVL.

V usage is TRBV18 and J usage is TRBJ2-1, with TRBD2 matching over 14 bases. Germline CDR1 KGHSH, CDR2 LQKENI. V gave up 1 base and J gave up 9 bases; unmatched junction bases: 5. CDR3 length: 16 residues. The CDR3 bases are TGTGCCAGCTCACCACAGGGACTAGCGGGAGTTGGTGAGCAGTTCTTC. This translates into CASSPQGLAGVGEQFF.

CDR3 in amino acids: CASSGQGAVNEQFF. As DNA, the CDR3 is TGCGCCAGCAGTGGACAGGGGGCTGTAAATGAGCAGTTCTTC. The chain is built from TRBV10-1 and TRBJ2-1; 10 bases are a match to TRBD1. CDR1 and CDR2 (germline): WNHNN, SYGVQD (reference sequence). V lost 4 bases, J lost 7 bases, and 4 bases stayed unmatched. The CDR3 spans 14 residues.

The chain carries TRBV7-2 and TRBJ1-2; tentative D call: TRBD1 (5 bases). The CDR3 has 15 residues. Germline V gene data show CDR1 as SGHTA and CDR2 as FQGNSA. Trimming cost V 2 bases and J 2 bases, with 12 bases left between them. The CDR3 spells CASSLLGRRNYGYTF. CDR3 DNA: TGTGCCAGCAGCTTATTGGGGCGACGAAACTATGGCTACACCTTC.

The rearrangement uses TRBV15 and TRBJ1-5, with D unresolved. The CDR3 is made up of 15 amino acids. In germline, CDR1 is LNHNV, CDR2 YYDKDF (reference sequence). V lost 0 bases and J lost 2, with 8 bases in between. The CDR3 spells CATSRERYGNQPQHF. CDR3 in DNA: TGTGCCACCAGCAGAGAGAGGTATGGCAATCAGCCCCAGCATTTT.

The V call is TRBV19, the J call TRBJ2-7; D gene unclear. The germline V gene encodes CDR1 LNHDA and CDR2 SQIVND (reference sequence). This CDR3 spans 16 amino acids. Trimming cost V 1 base and J 2 bases, with 15 bases left between them. CDR3 region: CASSIGGVGFPYEQYF. The CDR3 nucleotides read TGTGCCAGTAGTATAGGCGGAGTAGGATTCCCCTACGAGCAGTACTTC.

This clone was recorded only once. CDR3 coding DNA: TGTGCCAGCTCATTCCTAGGGGAGGCGCAGTACTTC. Its protein product is CASSFLGEAQYF. The gene calls are TRBV6-5 and TRBJ2-7, with D perhaps TRBD2 (6 bases). CDR1 MNHEY and CDR2 SVGAGI come from the germline V gene. The CDR3 sequence is 12 residues long. V gave up 8 bases and J gave up 9 bases, with 17 bases separating them.

This clone is a singleton in its sample. This chain joins TRBV7-8 and TRBJ1-1, with a tentative D call TRBD1 (6 bases). Germline CDR1 SGHVS, CDR2 FQNEAQ. The ends were cut back, 5 bases at V and 1 base at J, with 11 bases in the middle. The CDR3 consists of 14 residues. CDR3 bases: TGTGCCAGCAGCGCCGGGACAACGAACACTGAAGCTTTCTTT. Encoded protein: CASSAGTTNTEAFF.

This chain links TRBV7-6 with TRBJ2-2; 8 bases line up with TRBD2. V was clipped by 1 base and J by 2 bases; unmatched bases: 3. Germline loops: CDR1 SGHVS, CDR2 FNYEAQ. The CDR3 totals 16 residues. CDR3 residues: CASSLGAGGNTGELFF. The DNA of the CDR3 is TGTGCCAGCAGCTTAGGTGCGGGGGGAAACACCGGGGAGCTGTTTTTT. The full variable domain, in which reference TRBV7-6 and TRBJ2-2 provide the parts outside the CDR3, is GAGVSQSPRYKVTKRGQDVALRCDPISGHVSLYWYRQALGQGPEFLTYFNYEAQQDKSGLPNDRFSAERPEGSISTLTIQRTEQRDSAMYRCASSLGAGGNTGELFFGEGSRLTVL.

The chain carries TRBV6-6 and TRBJ1-2, with D unresolved. The germline V and J ends were trimmed by 5 bases and 1 base, with 14 bases remaining between them. From germline, CDR1 is MNHNY and CDR2 SVGAGI (reference sequence). The CDR3 covers 15 residues. For the CDR3, the DNA is TGTGCCAGCAGTCAACCCGCAGGTGTTAACTATGGCTACACCTTC. Its translation: CASSQPAGVNYGYTF.

The chain combines TRBV6-5 with TRBJ1-6; 8 bases fit TRBD1. V dropped 6 bases and J dropped 6; count of bases not matched to a gene: 7. CDR1 and CDR2 from the germline V gene are MNHEY and SVGAGI. CDR3 length equals 15 residues. In DNA, the CDR3 is TGTGCCAGCAGCCGTAACGACAGGGGTAATTCACCCCTCCACTTT. It is translated as CASSRNDRGNSPLHF.

The rearrangement joins TRBV7-6 to TRBJ2-1, with D possibly TRBD1 on 7 matching bases. V dropped 5 bases and J dropped 5 bases, with 25 bases sitting between them. Germline V gene lookup returns CDR1 SGHVS and CDR2 FNYEAQ. There are 18 residues in the CDR3. The CDR3 here is CASSPRERDSGAHNEQFF. Written as DNA, the CDR3 is TGTGCCAGCAGCCCCCGGGAGAGGGACAGCGGAGCTCACAATGAGCAGTTCTTC.